This T cell receptor beta chain was sequenced during a study of blood T cells in healthy people across ages. This clonotype was found a few times. The junction differs from germline at one of its ends, possibly a read error. For the second PCR, which ran for roughly 6 to 12 cycles, a sample-barcoded 5' primer and a J-beta primer mix were used. TCRdb used MiXCR to reprocess the 5' RACE reads, holding one entry per CDR3 protein. Seen here are 250,000 to 300,000 distinct CDR3 sequences, roughly 29% observed once, and the top ten hold roughly 28%. The CDR3 extends over 12 amino acids. Per germline, CDR1 MDHEN and CDR2 SYDVKM.

The specimen sequenced was blood. The receptor was derived from a woman in her 70s in good health. The J gene is TRBJ2-3, the V gene TRBV28; no clear D. For the CDR3, the DNA is TGTGCCGGCAGTTTTCGGAGAGATACGCAGTATTTT. Its protein product is CAGSFRRDTQYF.